This TCR beta chain was sequenced for a study of PD-1 blockade in classical Hodgkin lymphoma (dated by TCRdb to the early 2020s). In terms of the full investigation: Nivolumab dosing was 3 mg/kg intravenously every 2 weeks, continuing until either disease progression or unacceptable toxicity. The study used CyTOF and TCR beta sequencing to define a peripheral blood immune signature of response to PD-1 blockade in classical Hodgkin lymphoma.

Notes on this clone: The target of this receptor is not known. Base qualities are missing; no much larger clone stands one base away.

The intended sense of this specimen's time point label: cycle 1 day 1 (C1D1), immediately before nivolumab initiation. Every trial patient had relapsed after autologous stem cell transplantation, and cohorts A, B and C differed in prior brentuximab vedotin exposure. CD4+ T cells were purified from thawed PBMCs by magnetic negative selection with a Miltenyi CD4+ T cell isolation kit. The trial cohort was composed of roughly 60 patients with relapsed/refractory classical Hodgkin lymphoma, for whom complete response, partial response or progressive disease was recorded as best overall response. In the multi-cohort phase II CheckMate 205 trial, trial patients received single-agent nivolumab. An independent review committee assessed best overall response using the 2007 International Working Group response criteria. Trial PBMCs were obtained immediately prior to nivolumab initiation (C1D1) and on therapy at cycle 2 day 1 and cycle 4 day 1. After peripheral blood was drawn into 8 mL Vacutainer Cell Preparation Tubes, PBMCs were isolated by centrifugation and then cryopreserved. Purified CD4+ and CD8+ fractions were prepared only for cases with an additional available PBMC sample. On LS columns in a quadroMACS separator, the magnetically labelled cells were depleted, and the flow-through was collected as the purified fraction.

Taken from the germline V gene, the CDR1 and CDR2 loops are SGHDN and FVKESK. V gives up 1 base and J gives up 6 bases, and the segment between their germline ends measures 12 bases. The CDR3 goes from the cysteine to the phenylalanine over 14 residues. CDR3 DNA is the only sequence kept; it has 42 bases, read in frame from the first base. The Qiagen DNeasy kit was used to extract genomic DNA both from unsorted PBMCs and from the negatively selected CD4+ and CD8+ fractions. TCR beta CDR3 regions were amplified by immunoSEQ multiplex PCR using primers annealing to V and J segments. A synthetic immune receptor repertoire was used to minimize amplification bias, and any remaining bias was removed computationally after sequencing. On the study's bioinformatics: Custom Python scripts were used to quantify repertoire diversity as the Shannon entropy index. Unsorted, CD4+ and CD8+ repertoires were analyzed separately, except in combined analyses where CD4+ and CD8+ sequences were merged in silico. Clonal expansion was defined as at least a 2-fold frequency increase after treatment relative to C1D1, with a pseudocount of 0.5 for undetected baseline clones. Singleton clones were defined as clones with 0 or 1 copy at C1D1, and non-singleton clones were defined as clones with 2 or more copies. Clones expanded in unsorted samples were assigned a CD4+, CD8+ or unknown annotation through matching of protein sequences in sorted samples from the same patient. Diversity changes from C1D1 to C4D1 were tested in paired samples using Wilcoxon tests. This immuneACCESS table, as held by TCRdb, lists in-frame sequences with V and J called but not all clones. Of the missing ones, under half trace to an unresolved V gene in checked studies; the others have no known cause. V, J and clone size are taken as reported in that table, and D and trimming were inferred from the DNA itself. This sample is represented by tens of thousands of clones; 85% to 90% of them were singletons. The biggest ten clones account for 2% to 2.5% of the sample.

The study at large found these results: The study was limited to a single clinical trial cohort, and causes of repertoire differences, possibly disease activity or prior therapy, remained undefined. CD4+ but not CD8+ TCR diversity rose significantly by C4D1 (p=0.0027 vs p=0.16), most apparent in complete responders (p=0.02). Among trial patients, those achieving complete response had baseline diversity similar to that of newly diagnosed patients, while diversity was significantly lower in partial responders and progressors. Baseline TCR diversity was reported to be lower in newly diagnosed patients than in healthy donors, and even lower in relapsed/refractory patients. Lower diversity was seen in patients whose nivolumab began less than 1 year after ASCT, and these patients were left out of later analyses so that immune reconstitution would not confound the results.

The sample here was CD4+ T cells from blood, taken at baseline. The source is a human donor with classical Hodgkin lymphoma. This chain is built from TRBV14 and TRBJ1-1; a weak D assignment points to TRBD1 (6 bases agree). The CDR3 protein: CASSQARGRAEAFF. The bases read TGTGCCAGCAGCCAAGCTAGGGGGAGGGCTGAAGCTTTCTTT.